This is a list of T cell receptor beta chains from one sample in a study of blood T cell repertoires in COVID-19. This table comes from immunoSEQ multiplex PCR, and its TCRdb copy is limited to in-frame clones, with some not included. This table has about 140,000 clones, roughly four fifths appearing once. The sequencing input was peripheral blood. The receptors were gathered from a woman in her 50s with active or convalescent COVID-19. Each CDR3 is given with its conserved first and last residue. Fields, in order: clone size, V gene, J gene, D gene, CDR3 protein, CDR3 DNA. D genes are given only for firm matches. Not all rows give a size; the values are once, few, many and, for expanded clones, a class.

>NA|TRBV4-3|TRBJ2-3|TRBD1
CASSQARQGAPTDTQYF
TGCGCCAGCAGCCAAGCACGACAGGGGGCGCCCACAGATACGCAGTATTTT
>NA|TRBV2|TRBJ1-5|NA
CASSEEQGGNQPQHF
TGTGCCAGCAGTGAAGAACAGGGCGGCAATCAGCCCCAGCATTTT
>NA|TRBV30|TRBJ1-1|TRBD1
CAWTQGLITEAFF
TGTGCCTGGACACAGGGGCTCATCACTGAAGCTTTCTTT
>NA|TRBV20-1|TRBJ1-1|NA
CSARTHTEAFF
TGCAGTGCTAGAACACACACTGAAGCTTTCTTT
>few|TRBV2|TRBJ2-7|NA
CASSTLTEYEQYF
TGTGCCAGCAGCACTCTGACAGAATACGAGCAGTACTTC
>NA|TRBV5-5|TRBJ2-7|TRBD2
CASSLIGGLADYEQYF
TGTGCCAGCAGCCTGATTGGGGGACTAGCGGATTACGAGCAGTACTTC
>few|TRBV27|TRBJ1-2|TRBD1
CASSDRGIDGYTF
TGTGCCAGCTCGGACAGGGGGATAGATGGCTACACCTTC
>few|TRBV28|TRBJ2-7|TRBD2
CASSHLAISGTTYEQYF
TGTGCCAGCAGTCACCTGGCAATTAGCGGGACAACATACGAGCAGTACTTC
>NA|TRBV6-1|TRBJ2-5|NA
CASSDRVLGARETQYF
TGTGCCAGCAGTGATAGGGTATTGGGGGCCAGAGAGACCCAGTACTTC
>NA|TRBV11-2|TRBJ1-6|NA
CASSLGAGGGNNSPLHF
TGTGCCAGCAGCTTAGGGGCGGGGGGAGGCAATAATTCACCCCTCCACTTT
>NA|TRBV6-2/TRBV6-3|TRBJ2-7|TRBD2
CASRPRTSGRAHEQYF
TGTGCCAGCAGGCCTCGGACTAGCGGGAGGGCCCACGAGCAGTACTTC
>NA|TRBV30|TRBJ1-3|NA
CAWSEVRGNTIYF
TGTGCCTGGAGTGAAGTGCGAGGAAACACCATATATTTT
>NA|TRBV6-2/TRBV6-3|TRBJ2-7|TRBD2
CASSLLAGGPREQYF
TGTGCCAGCAGTTTGCTAGCGGGAGGGCCGCGGGAGCAGTACTTC
>NA|TRBV18|TRBJ1-1|NA
CASSPTANTEAFF
TGTGCCAGCTCACCGACAGCGAACACTGAAGCTTTCTTT
>NA|TRBV14|TRBJ2-3|NA
CASSPRVVTDTQYF
TGTGCCAGCAGCCCGCGTGTGGTCACAGATACGCAGTATTTT
>NA|TRBV9|TRBJ2-1|NA
CASGRTAGEQFF
TGTGCCAGCGGAAGAACTGCAGGTGAGCAGTTCTTC
>NA|TRBV18|TRBJ2-2|TRBD1
CAPRGTSPGELFF
TGTGCTCCCAGGGGGACATCACCTGGGGAGCTGTTTTTT
>NA|TRBV21-1|TRBJ2-1|NA
CASSKEREGPYNEQFF
TGTGCCAGCAGCAAAGAAAGGGAGGGGCCCTACAATGAGCAGTTCTTC
>NA|TRBV19|TRBJ1-4|NA
CASSLRQDEKLFF
TGTGCCAGTAGTTTAAGACAGGATGAAAAACTGTTTTTT
>NA|TRBV29-1|TRBJ2-1|TRBD2
CSVVPLAGGDPNEQFF
TGCAGCGTTGTCCCACTAGCGGGCGGAGATCCTAATGAGCAGTTCTTC
>NA|TRBV6-2/TRBV6-3|TRBJ2-5|TRBD2
CASSHPRTSGYQETQYF
TGTGCCAGCAGCCACCCCCGGACTAGCGGGTACCAAGAGACCCAGTACTTC
>NA|TRBV7-2|TRBJ1-6|NA
CASSLVHGNSPLHF
TGTGCCAGCAGCTTAGTTCACGGGAATTCACCCCTCCACTTT
>NA|TRBV6-2/TRBV6-3|TRBJ2-7|NA
CASSFFRVNEQYF
TGTGCCAGCAGCTTTTTTCGGGTAAACGAGCAGTACTTC
>NA|TRBV18|TRBJ2-5|NA
CASSPPTQETQYF
TGTGCCAGCTCGCCCCCTACGCAAGAGACCCAGTACTTC
>few|TRBV3-1/TRBV3-2|TRBJ2-3|NA
CASSHRETFRTDTQYF
TGTGCCAGCAGCCACAGGGAAACCTTCCGCACAGATACGCAGTATTTT
>NA|TRBV5-1|TRBJ2-1|NA
CASSPFGLGGSYNEQFF
TGCGCCAGCAGCCCTTTTGGACTAGGGGGCTCCTACAATGAGCAGTTCTTC
>NA|TRBV6-6|TRBJ2-7|NA
CASSEAAGNDEQYF
TGTGCCAGCAGCGAGGCCGCAGGGAACGACGAGCAGTACTTC
>NA|TRBV7-3|TRBJ2-2|TRBD2
CASSLMAGGNTGELFF
TGTGCCAGCAGCTTAATGGCGGGGGGAAACACCGGGGAGCTGTTTTTT
>NA|TRBV28|TRBJ2-7|NA
CASSTGGVTYEQYF
TGTGCCAGCAGTACAGGCGGGGTGACCTACGAGCAGTACTTC
>few|TRBV28|TRBJ1-3|NA
CASSLSGQLSGNTIYF
TGTGCCAGCAGTTTATCAGGACAGCTCTCTGGAAACACCATATATTTT
>NA|TRBV6-2/TRBV6-3|TRBJ2-7|TRBD1
CASRPGQGPYEQYF
TGTGCCAGCAGACCTGGACAGGGGCCCTACGAGCAGTACTTC
>NA|TRBV13|TRBJ1-2|TRBD1
CASSFRTGGKWGYTF
TGTGCCAGCAGCTTCCGGACAGGGGGAAAATGGGGCTACACCTTC
>NA|TRBV4-3|TRBJ1-6|NA
CASSQEPGSPLHF
TGCGCCAGCAGCCAAGAGCCAGGTTCACCCCTCCACTTT
>NA|TRBV4-1|TRBJ2-2|NA
CASSQDPGGANTGELFF
TGCGCCAGCAGCCAAGATCCGGGGGGCGCGAACACCGGGGAGCTGTTTTTT
>NA|TRBV9|TRBJ2-1|TRBD2
CASSAREGGYNEQFF
TGTGCCAGCAGCGCGAGGGAGGGCGGGTACAATGAGCAGTTCTTC
>NA|TRBV21-1|TRBJ2-3|NA
CASSKLGRLSTDTQYF
TGTGCCAGCAGCAAACTTGGCAGGCTTAGCACAGATACGCAGTATTTT